One sample yielded the 27 T cell receptor beta chains listed below, sequenced in a study of molecular identifiers for immune sequencing clone quantification. TCRdb re-derived calls from the PCR reads in MiXCR, one entry per CDR3 protein. This table has a few hundred thousand distinct CDR3 sequences, roughly 24% appearing once. Sequencing was carried out using naive CD8+ T cells from blood, with Jurkat cell RNA spiked in. Subset of the sample: FACS-sorted CD8+CD4-CCR7+CD45RA+ naive T cells. These receptors were taken from a human donor in good health. Some libraries in this study had Jurkat cell RNA spiked in.

There are a few counts of this clonotype. The chain recombines TRBV6-5 with TRBJ2-7, with 9 bases lining up with TRBD1. CDR1 and CDR2 from the germline V gene are MNHEY and SVGAGI. This CDR3 contains 16 residues. Trimming removed 2 bases from V and 0 bases from J; junction bases left unmatched: 5. CDR3 nucleotide sequence: TGTGCCAGCAGTTACCGGACAGGGGCGAGCTCCTACGAGCAGTACTTC. This gives the protein CASSYRTGASSYEQYF.

In regard to this clonotype: This sequence may be a read error, since a much larger clone differs from it by one base. The chain combines TRBV5-6 with TRBJ2-7; D ambiguous. The CDR3 length is 16 residues. The germline V gene encodes CDR1 SGHDT and CDR2 YYEEEE. V was cut by 0 bases and J by 5 bases, with 18 bases left in between. The CDR3 nucleotides are TGTGCCAGCAGCTTGGAGCCAGCAGCGTTTAGGCACGAGCAGTACTTC. This gives the protein CASSLEPAAFRHEQYF.

This clonotype was counted between two and nine times. The rearrangement uses TRBV13 and TRBJ2-2; 14 nucleotides agree with TRBD2. Losses at the gene ends were 5 bases for V and 4 bases for J; bases not matched to a gene: 15. The CDR3 has 20 amino acids. The germline V gene has CDR1 PRHDT and CDR2 FYEKMQ (reference sequence). CDR3 sequence: CASSRPPGTSGSGGTGELFF. The CDR3 region has the DNA TGTGCCAGCAGCCGCCCCCCCGGGACTAGCGGGAGTGGTGGCACCGGGGAGCTGTTTTTT.

This chain uses TRBV6-2 or TRBV6-3 with TRBJ2-7; D tentatively reads TRBD1 or TRBD2 (5 bases each). This CDR3 spans 14 amino acids. V was shortened by 1 base and J by 3 bases, with 10 bases between the two germline ends. CDR1 and CDR2 (germline): MNHEY, SVGEGT. The CDR3 protein is CASSYWGPIYEQYF. Here the CDR3 DNA reads TGTGCCAGCAGTTACTGGGGACCAATCTACGAGCAGTACTTC.

This clonotype was seen repeatedly, ten times or more. The J gene is TRBJ2-2, the V gene TRBV29-1, with D possibly being TRBD1 (6 bases). From germline, CDR1 is SQVTM and CDR2 ANQGSEA. V was pared by 7 bases and J by 0 bases, with 15 bases between. The CDR3 consists of 15 residues. CDR3 coding DNA: TGCAGCGCGTCAACCAGGGGATCGAACACCGGGGAGCTGTTTTTT. It encodes CSASTRGSNTGELFF.

CDR3 loop: CASSTADTQYF. CDR3 nucleotide sequence: TGTGCCAGTAGTACCGCAGATACGCAGTATTTT. The gene calls are TRBV19 and TRBJ2-3; no firm D call. The CDR3 runs 11 residues. From germline, CDR1 is LNHDA and CDR2 SQIVND (reference sequence). V was shortened by 4 bases and J by 4 bases, with 3 bases between the two germline ends.

The rearrangement uses TRBV2 and TRBJ2-7; tentatively, D is TRBD1 (6 bases). Germline CDR1 SNHLY, CDR2 FYNNEI. Trimming cost V 9 bases and J 0 bases, with 12 bases left between them. The CDR3 contains 13 residues. This CDR3 is CARDAGDSYEQYF. The CDR3 nucleotides are TGTGCCAGAGACGCAGGGGACTCCTACGAGCAGTACTTC.

This clonotype was counted at least ten times. V is TRBV7-6 and J is TRBJ2-2; 8 bases match TRBD2. CDR1 and CDR2 from the germline V gene are SGHVS and FNYEAQ. V shed 1 base and J 6 bases; nucleotides not matched to a gene: 10. This CDR3 has 17 residues. CDR3 loop: CASSLVALAGRAGELFF. As DNA, the CDR3 is TGTGCCAGCAGCTTAGTGGCGTTAGCGGGAAGGGCCGGGGAGCTGTTTTTT.

The V gene is TRBV20-1, the J gene TRBJ2-7, with D possibly being TRBD1 (6 bases). CDR3 length equals 15 residues. V shed 6 bases and J shed 0 bases, with 18 bases lying between them. Germline V gene data show CDR1 as DFQATT and CDR2 as SNEGSKA (reference sequence). The CDR3 protein is CSARGSRENSYEQYF. Here the CDR3 DNA reads TGCAGTGCCAGGGGATCAAGAGAGAACTCCTACGAGCAGTACTTC.

The J gene is TRBJ1-2, the V gene TRBV2, with TRBD1 matching 7 bases. The CDR3 extends over 18 amino acids. Unmatched junction bases numbered 17, after V lost 1 base and J lost 6 bases. CDR1 is SNHLY and CDR2 is FYNNEI in the germline V gene. The CDR3 DNA follows: TGTGCCAGCAGTGAAGGGACAGGCTTATCTTCTAAGATGGATGGCTACACCTTC. Its translation: CASSEGTGLSSKMDGYTF. The variable domain in full, with the rest retrieved from reference TRBV2 and TRBJ1-2, is EPEVTQTPSHQVTQMGQEVILRCVPISNHLYFYWYRQILGQKVEFLVSFYNNEISEKSEIFDDQFSVERPDGSNFTLKIRSTKLEDSAMYFCASSEGTGLSSKMDGYTFGSGTRLTVV.

Concerning this clonotype itself: One end of the junction is discordant with germline, which a read error may explain. The chain carries TRBV7-9 and TRBJ2-5, with 7 bases matching TRBD1. This CDR3 has 14 residues. Germline V gene data show CDR1 as SEHNR and CDR2 as FQNEAQ (reference sequence). Here the CDR3 DNA reads TGTGCCAGCAGCTTAGGAGACAGGGAAGAGACCCGGTACTTC. It codes for CASSLGDREETRYF.

This clonotype was observed a handful of times. The CDR3 carries no conserved terminal phenylalanine or tryptophan, so it likely arises from a read error. The genes are TRBV11-3 and TRBJ2-1, with 7 bases fitting TRBD2. V lost 3 bases to trimming and J lost 8 bases; unmatched junction nucleotides: 4. CDR3 length: 13 amino acids. Germline lookup yields CDR1 SGHNT and CDR2 YENEEA. The CDR3 sequence: CASSLGTTHEQFS. CDR3 bases: TGTGCCAGCAGCTTGGGGACTACCCATGAGCAGTTCTCC.

This chain uses TRBV30 with TRBJ2-3; 10 positions match TRBD1. The CDR3 sequence is 16 residues long. CDR1 is GTSNPN and CDR2 is SVGIG in the germline V gene (reference sequence). V was clipped by 0 bases and J by 3 bases; unmatched bases: 6. The CDR3 here is CAWSVRGTGETDTQYF. Written as DNA, the CDR3 is TGTGCCTGGAGTGTACGAGGGACAGGGGAAACAGATACGCAGTATTTT.

The gene calls are TRBV7-9 and TRBJ1-2; D perhaps matches TRBD1 (6 bases). This CDR3 has 17 residues. The germline gives CDR1 SEHNR, CDR2 FQNEAQ (reference sequence). The germline V and J ends were trimmed by 4 bases and 0 bases, with 18 bases remaining between them. For the CDR3, the DNA is TGTGCCAGCAGCTCCCCAACAGGGCCATGGACTAACTATGGCTACACCTTC. Translating it yields CASSSPTGPWTNYGYTF.

This clonotype was seen ten or more times. This chain uses TRBV5-4 with TRBJ2-1; no definite D call. Trimming removed 4 bases from V and 5 bases from J, with 10 bases in between. CDR1 SGHNT and CDR2 YYREEE come from the germline V gene (reference sequence). The CDR3 contains 13 residues. CDR3 DNA: TGTGCCAGCAGCCCTGGGCTGAACAATGAGCAGTTCTTC. Its translation is CASSPGLNNEQFF.

As to this clonotype: A much larger clone differs by one base, so this may be a read error. Because it lacks the conserved phenylalanine or tryptophan at the end, this CDR3 is likely a read error. V gene TRBV20-1 combines with J gene TRBJ2-7, with D perhaps matching TRBD2 (5 bases). The CDR3 sequence is 14 residues long. CDR1 is DFQATT and CDR2 is SNEGSKA in the germline V gene (reference sequence). V shed 3 bases and J shed 2 bases, with 14 bases lying between them. The CDR3 DNA sequence: TGCAGTGCTAGTGCATTCAGCGGAGCCTACGAGCAGTACCTC. Translation: CSASAFSGAYEQYL.

This clonotype was picked up a small number of times. V gene TRBV9 combines with J gene TRBJ2-6; TRBD1 agrees at 8 bases. This CDR3 is 17 amino acids long. Unmatched junction bases numbered 8, after V lost 6 bases and J lost 0 bases. Germline-derived CDR1 and CDR2 are SGDLS and YYNGEE. The CDR3 reads CASTQTGVASGANVLTF. CDR3 coding DNA: TGTGCCAGCACCCAGACAGGGGTCGCCTCTGGGGCCAACGTCCTGACTTTC.

As to this clonotype: A much larger clonotype is one base distant, so this may be a read error. V gene TRBV27 combines with J gene TRBJ2-7, with 7 bases identical to TRBD2. The germline CDR1 and CDR2 sequences are MNHEY and SMNVEV (reference sequence). With V trimmed by 4 bases and J by 3 bases, 3 bases remained unmatched. CDR3 size: 13 residues. The CDR3 DNA sequence: TGTGCCAGCAGTTGGGAGGGAAGCTACGAGCAGTACTTC. Amino acid sequence: CASSWEGSYEQYF.

The chain combines TRBV15 with TRBJ2-1; D perhaps matches TRBD2 (6 bases). This CDR3 is built from 15 residues. The germline V and J ends were trimmed by 5 bases and 3 bases, with 14 bases remaining between them. Germline V gene data show CDR1 as LNHNV and CDR2 as YYDKDF (reference sequence). The DNA for the CDR3 is TGTGCCACCAGCGCATCCGAGGGACTCTACAATGAGCAGTTCTTC. Translated, it gives CATSASEGLYNEQFF.

This clonotype was recorded many times. The V call is TRBV6-5, the J call TRBJ2-1; D is unresolved. CDR1 is MNHEY and CDR2 is SVGAGI in the germline V gene. The CDR3 totals 14 residues. V was pared by 0 bases and J by 7 bases, with 10 bases between. CDR3 sequence (DNA): TGTGCCAGCAGTTACTCGATTCTGGGAAATGAGCAGTTCTTC. Its protein is CASSYSILGNEQFF.

This clonotype appeared many times. V and J are TRBV29-1 and TRBJ2-3; possible D gene TRBD1, 6 bases. The ends were cut back, 8 bases at V and 2 bases at J, with 20 bases in the middle. The CDR3 loop spans 15 amino acids. Germline V gives CDR1 SQVTM, CDR2 ANQGSEA. The CDR3 sequence: CSSAWGHDVTDTQYF. The CDR3 bases are TGCAGCTCCGCATGGGGGCACGATGTCACAGATACGCAGTATTTT.

Details on this clonotype: At one boundary the junction diverges from the germline segment, which might be a read error. The rearrangement joins TRBV6-6 to TRBJ2-7; no firm D call. Germline loops: CDR1 MNHNY, CDR2 SVGAGI (reference sequence). The CDR3 consists of 14 residues. The CDR3 sequence is CASCYLGLNYEQYF. The CDR3, as DNA: TGTGCCAGCTGTTACCTGGGATTAAACTACGAGCAGTACTTC.

The rearrangement links TRBV6-1 to TRBJ2-1; perhaps TRBD1 as D (6 bases). Trimming removed 7 bases from V and 0 bases from J, with 13 bases in between. The CDR3 is 15 amino acids. Germline V gives CDR1 MNHNS, CDR2 SASEGT. The CDR3 protein is CASTEDRSSYNEQFF. DNA for the CDR3: TGTGCCAGCACCGAAGACAGGAGCTCCTACAATGAGCAGTTCTTC.

In regard to this clonotype: Being one base from a much bigger clone, this may be a read error. J is TRBJ2-6 and V is TRBV6-2 or TRBV6-3; D gene unclear. Deletions cut 11 bases from V and 12 bases from J, with 8 bases between. CDR3 length: 9 residues. Germline CDR1 MNHEY, CDR2 SVGEGT. Here the CDR3 DNA reads TGTGCCCCGGGCCCCGTCCTGACTTTC. Its protein product is CAPGPVLTF.

This clonotype was counted a few times. The chain combines TRBV4-1 with TRBJ2-7; D gene unclear. From germline, CDR1 is MGHRA and CDR2 YSYEKL. This CDR3 is 14 amino acids long. The V and J ends lost 5 bases and 5 bases respectively, with 16 bases between them. The chain's CDR3 is CASSGGGVPHEQYF. CDR3 coding DNA: TGCGCCAGCAGCGGCGGCGGAGTGCCCCACGAGCAGTACTTC.

This clonotype was observed many times. The V and J genes are TRBV29-1 and TRBJ1-1, with TRBD1 matching over 7 bases. This CDR3 has 14 amino acids. Per the germline V gene, CDR1 is SQVTM and CDR2 is ANQGSEA. Losses at the gene ends were 5 bases for V and 2 bases for J; bases not matched to a gene: 8. The CDR3, as DNA: TGCAGCGTTCGTGGAGGGACAGTCAACACTGAAGCTTTCTTT. Its translation: CSVRGGTVNTEAFF.

This clonotype was seen at least ten times. The genes are TRBV29-1 and TRBJ2-3; D uncertain. The germline CDR1 and CDR2 sequences are SQVTM and ANQGSEA. CDR3 length: 14 residues. The chain's CDR3 is CTIDGVLGTDTQYF. The CDR3 DNA sequence: TGCACCATTGATGGGGTACTTGGCACAGATACGCAGTATTTT.